This T cell receptor beta chain was obtained from a study of lymphopenia after photon versus proton radiotherapy. Findings and limits, study-wide: Relative stability marked proton patients; photon patients lost diversity and naive cells. Authors raise, but do not show, better survival with proton therapy.

Germline V gene sequence: CDR1 SGHRS, CDR2 YFSETQ. CDR3 size: 14 residues. With 0 bases removed from V and 4 bases from J, the gap between germline ends came to 10 bases. Clones were sequenced by immunoSEQ multiplex PCR, and TCRdb holds only the in-frame ones, with some missing. The table includes more than 70,000 clones, 83% detected once. Notes on this clone: Its antigen is unidentified.

The specimen comprised peripheral blood, sampled from a patient treated with proton-based radiotherapy. The receptor was isolated from a man aged 60 to 69 with pancreatic cancer. This chain uses TRBV5-1 with TRBJ1-1; possibly TRBD1 for D (5 bases). This chain's CDR3 is CASSLGDSSTEAFF. CDR3 DNA: TGCGCCAGCAGCTTGGGAGACAGCTCCACTGAAGCTTTCTTT.